The clone carrying this T cell receptor beta chain has just one count. Its antigen remains unknown. Profiling relied on immunoSEQ multiplex PCR, and the TCRdb table lists in-frame clones only, not all of them. Found here are around 450,000 clones, roughly 89% of them singletons; the top ten hold about 2.5%. The source of the sample is a study of Ad26.COV2.S vaccination and SARS-CoV-2 variants. Turning to the study itself: Once, or twice with 56 days between doses, Ad26.COV2.S was given intramuscularly. Study results and limitations: The breadth of spike-specific CD8+ and CD4+ T cell responses after vaccination was reportedly substantial. Vaccine recipients and placebo recipients showed similar non-spike TCR breadth.

Specified treatment: 15 to 20 received Ad26.COV2.S at low or high dose, single or two shots; five or six received placebo; per-sample allocation not given. Samples came from day 63 after the first vaccine or placebo injection. The TCR originated in a person between 18 and 59 years old who received the Ad26.COV2.S COVID-19 vaccine or a placebo. The specimen was peripheral blood, collected in a trial of Ad26.COV2.S vaccine versus placebo.

The CDR3 protein is CASSQSARQGAYWGTDTQYF. CDR3 nucleotide sequence: TGCGCCAGCAGCCAAAGCGCCCGGCAGGGGGCGTATTGGGGCACAGATACGCAGTATTTT. V usage is TRBV4-3 and J usage is TRBJ2-3; 8 nucleotides line up with TRBD1. CDR3 length: 20 residues. V gave up 2 bases and J gave up 1 base; unmatched junction bases: 17. From germline, CDR1 is LGHNA and CDR2 YSLEER.